These 3 T cell receptor beta chains share one sample of origin, sequenced in a study of graft-versus-host responses after intestinal transplantation. Assay: immunoSEQ multiplex PCR; the TCRdb copy retains only in-frame clones and omits some. Among about 90,000 clones listed, 90% to 95% were seen once. These receptors lack a known antigen. The specimen was unstimulated CD8+ T cells sorted from spleen or lymph node cells, collected before transplant. These receptors all stem from a human donor who was the organ donor for an intestinal transplant.

This rearrangement joins TRBV7-6 to TRBJ2-3; D ambiguous. The CDR3 loop spans 15 amino acids. V was trimmed by 3 bases and J by 1 base, leaving 11 bases between them. The germline gives CDR1 SGHVS, CDR2 FNYEAQ. The CDR3 sequence is CASSFNGLGTDTQYF. The CDR3 nucleotides read TGTGCCAGCAGCTTCAATGGCCTTGGCACAGATACGCAGTATTTT. The full variable domain, in which reference TRBV7-6 and TRBJ2-3 provide the parts outside the CDR3, is GAGVSQSPRYKVTKRGQDVALRCDPISGHVSLYWYRQALGQGPEFLTYFNYEAQQDKSGLPNDRFSAERPEGSISTLTIQRTEQRDSAMYRCASSFNGLGTDTQYFGPGTRLTVL.

This rearrangement joins TRBV7-9 to TRBJ2-1; D is perhaps TRBD1 (5 bases). V dropped 0 bases and J dropped 9 bases, with 9 bases sitting between them. The CDR3 is 13 amino acids. CDR1 is SEHNR and CDR2 is FQNEAQ in the germline V gene (reference sequence). The CDR3 nucleotides read TGTGCCAGCAGCTTAGCAGGGGCGAGTGAGCAGTTCTTC. Protein: CASSLAGASEQFF.

The chain combines TRBV4-3 with TRBJ2-2; possible D gene TRBD2, 6 bases. The CDR3 is made up of 17 amino acids. Germline values: CDR1 LGHNA, CDR2 YSLEER. Between the trimmed V and J ends, which lost 0 bases and 6 bases, there was a span of 17 bases. The CDR3 coding sequence is TGCGCCAGCAGCCAAGAGGAGGGCCCCTGGGGGGCCGGGGAGCTGTTTTTT. Its translation is CASSQEEGPWGAGELFF.